This T cell receptor (beta chain) was captured in a study of blood T cell repertoires in COVID-19. Germline V gene sequence: CDR1 MGHRA, CDR2 YSYEKL. This CDR3 has 16 amino acids. Germline trimming cut 1 base from V and 0 bases from J; bases unmatched to any gene: 4. Per the authors' pipeline: The assay estimated nucleated cells by amplifying reference gene primers. Profiled with immunoSEQ multiplex PCR; TCRdb holds only in-frame clones, not every one. V, J and clone size are taken as reported in that table, and D and trimming were inferred from the DNA itself. The data contain about 130,000 clones, around 89% of them singletons.

The rearrangement joins TRBV4-1 to TRBJ1-2; TRBD1 matches at 8 bases. The sequenced sample was peripheral blood. This TCR was recovered from a man in his sixties with active or convalescent COVID-19. The CDR3 region has the DNA TGCGCCAGCAGCCAAGCTCAGGGGGCGGCTAACTATGGCTACACCTTC. Its translation: CASSQAQGAANYGYTF.